Each of the 17 T cell receptor beta chains below was sequenced from the same sample in a study of blood T cell repertoires in COVID-19. Sequencing was performed with immunoSEQ multiplex PCR; in TCRdb, only in-frame clones are kept and a portion is missing. The sample consists of 200,000 to 250,000 clones, 88% of them appearing once. Input material: peripheral blood. The source of these receptors is a woman aged 55-75 years with acute or convalescent COVID-19.

This chain joins TRBV18 and TRBJ2-7; tentatively, D is TRBD1 (6 bases). Germline CDR1 reads KGHSH; CDR2 reads LQKENI. The CDR3 totals 15 residues. V lost 3 bases, J lost 5 bases, and 17 bases lay in between. CDR3 coding DNA: TGTGCCAGCTCACCGGACAGTTCTTGGAACAACGAGCAGTACTTC. Its protein product is CASSPDSSWNNEQYF.

The chain has TRBV3-1 (or the pseudogene TRBV3-2) and TRBJ2-5; 7 nucleotides match TRBD2. J gave up 5 bases and V 2 bases, and 5 bases lay outside the gene matches. Looked up from germline, CDR1 is LGHDT and CDR2 is YNNKEL (reference sequence). This CDR3 is built from 14 residues. The CDR3 DNA reads as TGTGCCAGCAGCCAACGGACTAGTGGGGAGACCCAGTACTTC. This encodes CASSQRTSGETQYF.

V and J are TRBV10-3 and TRBJ1-1; possibly TRBD1 for D (5 bases). This CDR3 comprises 15 residues. Trimming shortened V by 0 bases and J by 2 bases, and 10 bases separated the two germline ends. Germline assignment: CDR1 ENHRY and CDR2 SYGVKD. The CDR3 DNA is TGTGCCATCAGTGAGTCGTTAGGGGTTAACACTGAAGCTTTCTTT. Translation gives CAISESLGVNTEAFF.

V usage is TRBV12-5 and J usage is TRBJ1-5; D is uncertain. This CDR3 is built from 12 residues. V lost 6 bases and J lost 11, with 14 bases in between. Germline CDR1 is LGHNT and CDR2 is FRNRAP. CDR3 sequence reads: CASGKALESQHF. The CDR3, as DNA: TGTGCTAGTGGCAAGGCCCTGGAGTCCCAGCATTTT.

V gene TRBV10-1 combines with J gene TRBJ2-5, with D possibly being TRBD2 (6 bases). The CDR3 consists of 14 residues. The V end was cut by 0 bases, the J end by 4 bases, with 9 bases between. Germline V gene lookup returns CDR1 WNHNN and CDR2 SYGVQD (reference sequence). The chain's CDR3 is CASSESGGAETQYF. CDR3 bases: TGCGCCAGCAGTGAGTCGGGGGGTGCAGAGACCCAGTACTTC.

The V and J genes are TRBV3-1 (or the pseudogene TRBV3-2) and TRBJ2-2; a weak D match, TRBD2 (5 bases). Trimming pared 1 base from V and 0 bases from J, leaving 9 bases between. The length of the CDR3 is 16 residues. CDR1 and CDR2 (germline): LGHDT, YNNKEL (reference sequence). The chain's CDR3 is CASSQGAGSNTGELFF. In nucleotides, the CDR3 is TGTGCCAGCAGCCAAGGTGCGGGTTCGAACACCGGGGAGCTGTTTTTT.

This rearrangement joins TRBV18 to TRBJ1-4; D remains ambiguous. CDR3 size: 13 residues. V lost 2 bases and J lost 6, with 7 bases in between. From germline, CDR1 is KGHSH and CDR2 LQKENI. CDR3 nucleotides: TGTGCCAGCTCACCAGGCACAGATGAAAAACTGTTTTTT. This translates into CASSPGTDEKLFF.

The rearrangement uses TRBV11-2 and TRBJ2-3; no clear D. The germline V and J ends were trimmed by 6 bases and 0 bases, with 7 bases remaining between them. Per the germline V gene, CDR1 is SGHAT and CDR2 is FQNNGV. CDR3 length: 13 amino acids. The CDR3 region has the DNA TGTGCCAGCAGATCGACTAGCACAGATACGCAGTATTTT. Translation gives CASRSTSTDTQYF.

The V gene is TRBV3-1 (or the pseudogene TRBV3-2), the J gene TRBJ1-1; a possible D gene is TRBD1 (6 bases). V lost 4 bases, J lost 1 base, and 10 bases lay in between. This CDR3 has 14 residues. The V gene's germline CDR1 is LGHDT and CDR2 YNNKEL (reference sequence). The CDR3 loop is CASSRTARNTEAFF. CDR3 in DNA: TGTGCCAGCAGCCGGACAGCGAGGAACACTGAAGCTTTCTTT.

Remarks on this clone: An end of the junction differs from the germline gene, which may be a read error. The rearrangement uses TRBV2 and TRBJ2-1; tentative D call: TRBD1 (6 bases). The length of the CDR3 is 15 residues. Germline V gene lookup returns CDR1 SNHLY and CDR2 FYNNEI. The CDR3 region is CASSEIQGLGNGQFF. DNA for the CDR3: TGTGCCAGCAGTGAAATACAGGGCCTTGGTAATGGGCAGTTCTTC.

The gene calls are TRBV7-9 and TRBJ1-1; TRBD1 might be the D (5 bases). V gave up 0 bases and J gave up 5 bases, with 16 bases separating them. Germline V gives CDR1 SEHNR, CDR2 FQNEAQ (reference sequence). CDR3 size: 16 residues. CDR3 nucleotide sequence: TGTGCCAGCAGCTTAGCGGGTGGAAGGGGTGAAACTGAAGCTTTCTTT. It codes for CASSLAGGRGETEAFF.

V and J are TRBV7-9 and TRBJ2-1; maybe TRBD2 (6 bases). Germline V gene sequence: CDR1 SEHNR, CDR2 FQNEAQ (reference sequence). Trimming removed 5 bases from V and 8 bases from J, with 13 bases in between. CDR3 length: 13 residues. CDR3 protein: CASSVRGWDEQFF. As DNA, the CDR3 is TGTGCCAGCAGCGTCCGGGGGTGGGATGAGCAGTTCTTC.

The CDR3 loop reads CASSLPGISYNEQFF. CDR3 nucleotides: TGTGCCAGCAGCTTACCGGGAATCTCCTACAATGAGCAGTTCTTC. The chain carries TRBV7-2 and TRBJ2-1; a possible D gene is TRBD2 (5 bases). V was cut by 2 bases and J by 0 bases, with 8 bases left in between. CDR3 length: 15 amino acids. In germline, CDR1 is SGHTA, CDR2 FQGNSA.

The rearrangement uses TRBV5-5 and TRBJ2-7; D perhaps matches TRBD1 (6 bases). The CDR3 has 14 amino acids. The V gene lost 0 bases and the J gene lost 4 bases, with 11 bases spanning the gap. The germline CDR1 and CDR2 sequences are SGHKS and YYEKEE (reference sequence). Here the CDR3 reads CASSLVTGSYEQYF. In DNA, the CDR3 is TGTGCCAGCAGCTTGGTAACAGGGTCGTACGAGCAGTACTTC.

This chain links TRBV14 with TRBJ2-1, with TRBD2 matching 11 bases. Trimming at V came to 0 bases and at J to 6 bases, leaving 1 base not matched to a gene. The CDR3 is 15 residues long. Germline loops: CDR1 SGHDN, CDR2 FVKESK. The DNA of the CDR3 is TGTGCCAGCAGCCAAGATAGCGGGAGGGGCAATGAGCAGTTCTTC. Amino acid sequence: CASSQDSGRGNEQFF.

The J gene is TRBJ1-2, the V gene TRBV19; D perhaps matches TRBD1 (6 bases). Deletions cut 6 bases from V and 1 base from J, with 18 bases between. Germline V gene data show CDR1 as LNHDA and CDR2 as SQIVND (reference sequence). This CDR3 contains 16 residues. For the CDR3, the DNA is TGTGCCAGTAGGATTACCGGGACACTTAATAACTATGGCTACACCTTC. This encodes CASRITGTLNNYGYTF.

J is TRBJ2-2 and V is TRBV10-1; unclear D gene. The germline CDR1 and CDR2 sequences are WNHNN and SYGVQD (reference sequence). Trimming took 6 bases from V and 0 from J, leaving 5 bases between them. The CDR3 is made up of 13 amino acids. CDR3 sequence (DNA): TGCGCCAGCAGCGTAACGAACACCGGGGAGCTGTTTTTT. Translation gives CASSVTNTGELFF.